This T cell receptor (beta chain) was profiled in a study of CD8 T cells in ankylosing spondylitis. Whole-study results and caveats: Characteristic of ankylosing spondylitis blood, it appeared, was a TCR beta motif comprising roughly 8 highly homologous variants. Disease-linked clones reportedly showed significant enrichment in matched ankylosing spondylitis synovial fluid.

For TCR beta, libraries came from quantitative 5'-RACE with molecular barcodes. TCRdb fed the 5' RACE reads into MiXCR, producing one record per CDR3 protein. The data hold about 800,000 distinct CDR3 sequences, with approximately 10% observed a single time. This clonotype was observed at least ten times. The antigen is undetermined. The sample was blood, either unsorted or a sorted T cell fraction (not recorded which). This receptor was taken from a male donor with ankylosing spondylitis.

CDR3 loop: CSVVGGRDTDTQYF. In nucleotides, the CDR3 is TGCAGCGTCGTGGGCGGGAGAGACACAGATACGCAGTATTTT. J is TRBJ2-3 and V is TRBV29-1; 7 positions match TRBD2. The CDR3 runs to 14 residues. V gave up 6 bases and J gave up 2 bases; unmatched junction bases: 8. Looked up from germline, CDR1 is SQVTM and CDR2 is ANQGSEA.